This T cell receptor (beta chain) appears in the sequencing data of a study of shared clonotypes between healthy human individuals. V dropped 2 bases and J dropped 4 bases, with 20 bases sitting between them. CDR1 KGHSH and CDR2 LQKENI come from the germline V gene. The CDR3 spans 17 residues. The data were produced by immunoSEQ multiplex PCR, yet TCRdb's version contains in-frame clones alone and is incomplete. The sample shows 2,500,000 or so clones, just under 95% of them seen only once. A word on this clone: Its antigen is currently unknown.

Findings of the study overall: Naive subsets typically showed greater estimated richness than memory subsets.

The chain carries TRBV18 and TRBJ1-1; D remains unclear. The material sequenced was naive CD4+ T cells from PBMCs. Subset described: CD45RA+ positively selected. This sequence was found in a man aged 18 to 30 in good health. Some clones in this sample may be carry-over from other donors' samples. The CDR3 nucleotides are TGTGCCAGCTCACCATCGGGATCCCGGGGAATGAGCACTGAAGCTTTCTTT. Amino acid sequence: CASSPSGSRGMSTEAFF.